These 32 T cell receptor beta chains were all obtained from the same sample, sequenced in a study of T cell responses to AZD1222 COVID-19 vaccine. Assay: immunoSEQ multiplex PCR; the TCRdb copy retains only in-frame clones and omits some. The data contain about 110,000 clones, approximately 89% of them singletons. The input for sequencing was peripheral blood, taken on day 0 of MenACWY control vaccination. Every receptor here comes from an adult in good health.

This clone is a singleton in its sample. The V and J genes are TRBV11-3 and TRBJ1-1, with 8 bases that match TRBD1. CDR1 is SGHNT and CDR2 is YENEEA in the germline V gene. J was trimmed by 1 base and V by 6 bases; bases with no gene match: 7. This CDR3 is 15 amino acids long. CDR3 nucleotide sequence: TGTGCCAGCAGTTCGACAGGGGATGGGAACACTGAAGCTTTCTTT. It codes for CASSSTGDGNTEAFF.

The CDR3 sequence: CASTRSRSGTEAFF. In DNA, the CDR3 is TGTGCCAGCACCCGCTCTCGTTCGGGCACTGAAGCTTTCTTT. The rearrangement uses TRBV2 and TRBJ1-1; no clear D. Germline lookup yields CDR1 SNHLY and CDR2 FYNNEI. This CDR3 has 14 amino acids. V shed 7 bases and J shed 4 bases, with 16 bases lying between them. Full variable domain (missing parts from reference TRBV2 and TRBJ1-1): EPEVTQTPSHQVTQMGQEVILRCVPISNHLYFYWYRQILGQKVEFLVSFYNNEISEKSEIFDDQFSVERPDGSNFTLKIRSTKLEDSAMYFCASTRSRSGTEAFFGQGTRLTVV.

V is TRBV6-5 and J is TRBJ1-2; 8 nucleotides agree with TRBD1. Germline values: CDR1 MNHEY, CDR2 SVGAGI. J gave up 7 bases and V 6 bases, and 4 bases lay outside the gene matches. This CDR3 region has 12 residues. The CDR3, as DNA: TGTGCCAGCAGCTACGACAGGGGTGGCTACACCTTC. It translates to CASSYDRGGYTF.

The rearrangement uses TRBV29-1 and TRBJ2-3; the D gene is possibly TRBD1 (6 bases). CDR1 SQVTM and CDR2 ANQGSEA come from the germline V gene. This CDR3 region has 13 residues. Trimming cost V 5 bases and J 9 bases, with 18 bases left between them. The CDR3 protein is CSVRTDQGSTQYF. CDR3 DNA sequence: TGCAGCGTTCGCACCGACCAGGGGAGCACGCAGTATTTT.

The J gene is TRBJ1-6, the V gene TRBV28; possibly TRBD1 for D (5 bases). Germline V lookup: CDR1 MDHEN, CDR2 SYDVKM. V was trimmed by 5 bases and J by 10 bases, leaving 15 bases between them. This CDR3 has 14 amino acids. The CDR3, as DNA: TGTGCCAGCAGTGCCTTAACGGGACGGTCACCCCTCCACTTT. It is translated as CASSALTGRSPLHF.

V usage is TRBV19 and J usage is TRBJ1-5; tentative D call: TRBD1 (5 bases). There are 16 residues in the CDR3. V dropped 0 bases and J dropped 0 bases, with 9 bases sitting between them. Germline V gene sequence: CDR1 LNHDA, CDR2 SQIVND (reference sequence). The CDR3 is CASSIDRVSSNQPQHF. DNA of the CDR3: TGTGCCAGTAGTATAGACAGGGTTTCTAGCAATCAGCCCCAGCATTTT.

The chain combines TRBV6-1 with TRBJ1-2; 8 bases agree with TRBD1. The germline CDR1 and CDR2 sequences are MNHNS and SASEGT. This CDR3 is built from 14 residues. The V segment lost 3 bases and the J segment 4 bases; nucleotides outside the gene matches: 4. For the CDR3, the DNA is TGTGCCAGCAGTGACAGGGGGCGGGTCTATGGCTACACCTTC. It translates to CASSDRGRVYGYTF.

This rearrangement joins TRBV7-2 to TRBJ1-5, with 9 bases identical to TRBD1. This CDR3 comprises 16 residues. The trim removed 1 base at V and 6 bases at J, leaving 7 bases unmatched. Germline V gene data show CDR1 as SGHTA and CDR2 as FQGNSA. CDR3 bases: TGTGCCAGCAGCTTAGGGTACAGGGGGCCGGGTCAGCCCCAGCATTTT. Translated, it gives CASSLGYRGPGQPQHF.

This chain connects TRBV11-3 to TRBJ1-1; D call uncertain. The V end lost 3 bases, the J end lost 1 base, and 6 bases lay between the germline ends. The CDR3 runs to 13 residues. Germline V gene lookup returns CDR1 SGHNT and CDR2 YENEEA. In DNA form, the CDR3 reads TGTGCCAGCAGCTTTACAGCGAACACTGAAGCTTTCTTT. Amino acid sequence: CASSFTANTEAFF.

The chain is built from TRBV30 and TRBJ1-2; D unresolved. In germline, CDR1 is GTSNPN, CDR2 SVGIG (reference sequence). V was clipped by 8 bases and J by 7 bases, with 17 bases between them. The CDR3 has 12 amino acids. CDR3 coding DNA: TGTGCCCGCTTGACGTTACCCACTGGCTACACCTTC. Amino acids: CARLTLPTGYTF.

In DNA, the CDR3 is TGTGCCAGCAGCAAAGGACAGAGCTCCTACGAGCAGTACTTC. Its protein is CASSKGQSSYEQYF. The chain employs TRBV21-1 and TRBJ2-7; TRBD1, the D gene given by the table, was not confirmed from the DNA. TRBV21-1 is a documented pseudogene. This CDR3 is 14 amino acids long.

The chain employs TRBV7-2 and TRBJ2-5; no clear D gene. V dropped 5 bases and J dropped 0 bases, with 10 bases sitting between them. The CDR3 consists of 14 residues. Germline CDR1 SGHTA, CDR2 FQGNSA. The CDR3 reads CASSRSIYQETQYF. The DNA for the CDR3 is TGTGCCAGCAGCCGTAGCATCTACCAAGAGACCCAGTACTTC.

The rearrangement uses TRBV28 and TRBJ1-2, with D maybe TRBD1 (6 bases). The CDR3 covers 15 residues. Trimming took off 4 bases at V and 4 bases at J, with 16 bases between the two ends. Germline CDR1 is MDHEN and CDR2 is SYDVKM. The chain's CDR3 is CASSSRGEQGYGYTF. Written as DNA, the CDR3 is TGTGCCAGCAGTTCTAGAGGGGAACAGGGCTATGGCTACACCTTC.

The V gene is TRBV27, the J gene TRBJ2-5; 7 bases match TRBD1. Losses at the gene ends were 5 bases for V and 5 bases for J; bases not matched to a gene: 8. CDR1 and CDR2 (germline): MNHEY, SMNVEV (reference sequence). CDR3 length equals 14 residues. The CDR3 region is CASSLKTGLETQYF. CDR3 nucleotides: TGTGCCAGCAGTCTGAAGACAGGGTTGGAGACCCAGTACTTC.

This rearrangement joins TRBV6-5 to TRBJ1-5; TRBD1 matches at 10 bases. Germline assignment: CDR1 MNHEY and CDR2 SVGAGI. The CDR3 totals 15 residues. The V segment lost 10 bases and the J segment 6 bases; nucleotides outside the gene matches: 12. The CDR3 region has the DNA TGTGCCACCTGGACAGGGGGGGAATTACTTCAGCCCCAGCATTTT. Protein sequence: CATWTGGELLQPQHF.

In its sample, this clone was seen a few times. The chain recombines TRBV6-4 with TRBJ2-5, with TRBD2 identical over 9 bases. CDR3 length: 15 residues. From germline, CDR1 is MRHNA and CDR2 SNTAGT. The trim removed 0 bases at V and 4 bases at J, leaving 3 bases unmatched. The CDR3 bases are TGTGCCAGCAGTGACTCGGCGGGGGGGCCAGAGACCCAGTACTTC. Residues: CASSDSAGGPETQYF.

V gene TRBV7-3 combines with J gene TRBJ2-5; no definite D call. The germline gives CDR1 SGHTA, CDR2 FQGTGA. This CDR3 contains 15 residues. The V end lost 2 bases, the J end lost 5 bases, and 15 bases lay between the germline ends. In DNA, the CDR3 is TGTGCCAGCAGCTTATCCCCGGGCCTGGGGGAGACCCAGTACTTC. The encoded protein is CASSLSPGLGETQYF.

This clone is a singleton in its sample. CDR3 bases: TGCGCCAGCAGTCTCTACCAGAACACTGAAGCTTTCTTT. It yields the protein CASSLYQNTEAFF. V gene TRBV5-1 combines with J gene TRBJ1-1; D uncertain. Germline V gives CDR1 SGHRS, CDR2 YFSETQ. The CDR3 sequence is 13 residues long. The V end was cut by 5 bases, the J end by 1 base, with 9 bases between. The whole variable domain, filled in from reference TRBV5-1 and TRBJ1-1, reads KAGVTQTPRYLIKTRGQQVTLSCSPISGHRSVSWYQQTPGQGLQFLFEYFSETQRNKGNFPGRFSGRQFSNSRSEMNVSTLELGDSALYLCASSLYQNTEAFFGQGTRLTVV.

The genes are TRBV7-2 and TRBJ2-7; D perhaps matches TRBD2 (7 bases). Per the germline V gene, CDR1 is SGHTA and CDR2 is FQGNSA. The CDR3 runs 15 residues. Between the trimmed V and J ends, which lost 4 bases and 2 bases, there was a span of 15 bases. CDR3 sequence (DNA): TGTGCCAGCAGCTCCGTGAGGGGGGGCCCCTACGAGCAGTACTTC. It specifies CASSSVRGGPYEQYF.

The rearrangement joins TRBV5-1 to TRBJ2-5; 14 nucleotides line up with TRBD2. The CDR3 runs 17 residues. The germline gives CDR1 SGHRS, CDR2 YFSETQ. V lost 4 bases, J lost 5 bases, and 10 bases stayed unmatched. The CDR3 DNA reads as TGCGCCAGCAGCCTTGGGACTAGCGGGGGATCGGGGGAGACCCAGTACTTC. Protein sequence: CASSLGTSGGSGETQYF.

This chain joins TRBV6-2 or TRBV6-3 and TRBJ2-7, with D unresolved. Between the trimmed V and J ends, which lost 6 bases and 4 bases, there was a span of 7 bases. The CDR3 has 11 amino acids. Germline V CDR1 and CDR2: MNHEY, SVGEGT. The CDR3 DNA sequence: TGTGCCAGCAGCCGAGCTTACGAGCAGTACTTC. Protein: CASSRAYEQYF.

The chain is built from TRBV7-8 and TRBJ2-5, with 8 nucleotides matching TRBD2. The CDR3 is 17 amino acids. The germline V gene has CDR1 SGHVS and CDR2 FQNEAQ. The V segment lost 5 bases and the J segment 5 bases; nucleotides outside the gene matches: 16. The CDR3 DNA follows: TGTGCCAGCAGCCTATACGGGACTAGAAGGCTAGTGGAGACCCAGTACTTC. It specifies CASSLYGTRRLVETQYF. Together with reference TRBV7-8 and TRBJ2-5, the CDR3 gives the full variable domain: GAGVSQSPRYKVAKRGQDVALRCDPISGHVSLFWYQQALGQGPEFLTYFQNEAQLDKSGLPSDRFFAERPEGSVSTLKIQRTQQEDSAVYLCASSLYGTRRLVETQYFGPGTRLLVL.

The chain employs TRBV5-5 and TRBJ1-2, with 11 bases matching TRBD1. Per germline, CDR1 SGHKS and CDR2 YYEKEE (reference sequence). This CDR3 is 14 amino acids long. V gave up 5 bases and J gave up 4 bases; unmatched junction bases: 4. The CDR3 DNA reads TGTGCCAGCAGTTCCGGGACAGGGGGCTATGGCTACACCTTC. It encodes CASSSGTGGYGYTF.

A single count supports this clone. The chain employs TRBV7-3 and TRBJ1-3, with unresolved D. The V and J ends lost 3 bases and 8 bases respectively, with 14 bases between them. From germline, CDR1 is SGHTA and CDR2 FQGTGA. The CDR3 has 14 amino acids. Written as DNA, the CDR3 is TGTGCCAGCAGCTTGGGTGGGCCCCTGGACACCATATATTTT. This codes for CASSLGGPLDTIYF.

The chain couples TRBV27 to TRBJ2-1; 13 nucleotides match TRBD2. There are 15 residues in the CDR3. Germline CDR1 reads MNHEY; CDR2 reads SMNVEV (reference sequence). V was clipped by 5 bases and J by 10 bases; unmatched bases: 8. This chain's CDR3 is CASSARTSGGSEQFF. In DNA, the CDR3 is TGTGCCAGCAGTGCTAGGACTAGCGGGGGTTCCGAGCAGTTCTTC.

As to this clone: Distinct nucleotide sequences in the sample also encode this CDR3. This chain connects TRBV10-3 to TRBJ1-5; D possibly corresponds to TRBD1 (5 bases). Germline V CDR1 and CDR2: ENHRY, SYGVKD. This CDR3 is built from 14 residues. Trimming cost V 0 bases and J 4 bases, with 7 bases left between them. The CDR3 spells CAISESAGNQPQHF. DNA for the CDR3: TGTGCCATCAGTGAGTCGGCAGGGAATCAGCCCCAGCATTTT.

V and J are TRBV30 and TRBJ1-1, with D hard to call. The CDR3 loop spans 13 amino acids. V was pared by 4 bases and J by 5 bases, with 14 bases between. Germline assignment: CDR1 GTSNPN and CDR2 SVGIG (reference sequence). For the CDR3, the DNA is TGTGCCTGGAAAGTGACGTCGGGGACTGAAGCTTTCTTT. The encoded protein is CAWKVTSGTEAFF. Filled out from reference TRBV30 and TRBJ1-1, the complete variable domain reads SQTIHQWPATLVQPVGSPLSLECTVEGTSNPNLYWYRQAAGRGLQLLFYSVGIGQISSEVPQNLSASRPQDRQFILSSKKLLLSDSGFYLCAWKVTSGTEAFFGQGTRLTVV.

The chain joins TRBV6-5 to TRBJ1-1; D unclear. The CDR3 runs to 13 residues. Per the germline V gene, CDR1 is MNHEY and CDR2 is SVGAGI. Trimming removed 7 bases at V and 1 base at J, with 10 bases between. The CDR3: CASTQSRNTEAFF. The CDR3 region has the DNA TGTGCCAGCACCCAAAGTCGGAACACTGAAGCTTTCTTT.

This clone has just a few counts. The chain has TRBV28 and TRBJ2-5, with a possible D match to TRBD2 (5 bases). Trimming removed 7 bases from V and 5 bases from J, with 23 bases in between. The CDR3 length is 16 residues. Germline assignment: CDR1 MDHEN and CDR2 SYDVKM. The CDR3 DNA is TGTGCCAGCACGAGGGCTCTAGCTGGAATTGGGGAGACCCAGTACTTC. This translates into CASTRALAGIGETQYF.

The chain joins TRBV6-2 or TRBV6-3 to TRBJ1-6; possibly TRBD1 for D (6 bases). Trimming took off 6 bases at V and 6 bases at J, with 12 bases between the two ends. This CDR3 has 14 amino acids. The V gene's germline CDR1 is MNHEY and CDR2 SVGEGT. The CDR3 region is CASSTTGRNSPLHF. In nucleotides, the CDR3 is TGTGCCAGCAGCACGACAGGACGTAATTCACCCCTCCACTTT.

DNA of the CDR3: TGTGCCAGCAGTTTTGGACAGGGGACGTACGAGCAGTACTTC. Translation: CASSFGQGTYEQYF. V gene TRBV6-5 combines with J gene TRBJ2-7; TRBD1 matches at 9 bases. The germline CDR1 and CDR2 sequences are MNHEY and SVGAGI. The CDR3 runs 14 residues. V dropped 4 bases and J dropped 4; count of bases not matched to a gene: 5.

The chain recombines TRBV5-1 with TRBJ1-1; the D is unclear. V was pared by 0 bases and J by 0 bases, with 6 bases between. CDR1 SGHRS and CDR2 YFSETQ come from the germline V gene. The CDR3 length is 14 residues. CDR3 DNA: TGCGCCAGCAGCTTGGGTGGGGTGAACACTGAAGCTTTCTTT. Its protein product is CASSLGGVNTEAFF.